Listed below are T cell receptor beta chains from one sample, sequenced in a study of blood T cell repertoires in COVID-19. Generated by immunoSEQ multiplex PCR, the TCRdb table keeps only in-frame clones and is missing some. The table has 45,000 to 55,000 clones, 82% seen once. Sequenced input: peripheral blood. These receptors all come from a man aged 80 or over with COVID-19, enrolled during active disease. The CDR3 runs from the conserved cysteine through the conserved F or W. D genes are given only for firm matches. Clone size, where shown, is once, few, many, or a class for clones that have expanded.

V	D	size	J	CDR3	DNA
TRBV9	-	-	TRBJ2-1	CASSVRQDDNEQFF	TGTGCCAGCAGCGTGCGACAGGACGACAATGAGCAGTTCTTC
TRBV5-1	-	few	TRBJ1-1	CASSSWTEGTEAFF	TGCGCCAGCAGCAGCTGGACAGAAGGGACTGAAGCTTTCTTT
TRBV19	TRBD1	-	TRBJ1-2	CASKYRGTNYGYTF	TGTGCCAGTAAATACAGGGGGACCAACTATGGCTACACCTTC
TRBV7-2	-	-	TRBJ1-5	CASSSRSGGDQPQHF	TGTGCCAGCAGCTCTAGGAGTGGCGGGGATCAGCCCCAGCATTTT
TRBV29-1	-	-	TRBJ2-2	CSASSSLNTGELFF	TGCAGCGCGAGTAGTAGCCTGAACACCGGGGAGCTGTTTTTT
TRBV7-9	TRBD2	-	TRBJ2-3	CASSFLASGTDTQYF	TGTGCCAGCAGCTTCCTGGCTAGCGGGACAGATACGCAGTATTTT
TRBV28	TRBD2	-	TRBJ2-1	CASSSPGLAGARNEQFF	TGTGCCAGCAGTTCCCCCGGACTAGCGGGGGCCAGGAATGAGCAGTTCTTC
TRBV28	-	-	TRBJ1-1	CASSLGGGDMNTEAFF	TGTGCCAGCAGTTTGGGAGGGGGTGACATGAACACTGAAGCTTTCTTT
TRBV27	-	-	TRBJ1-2	CASSLGTTANYGYTF	TGTGCCAGCAGTTTAGGGACAACTGCTAACTATGGCTACACCTTC
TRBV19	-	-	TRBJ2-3	CASSTSRTDTQYF	TGTGCCAGTAGTACCTCCCGCACAGATACGCAGTATTTT
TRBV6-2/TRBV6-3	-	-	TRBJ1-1	CASSSPASGNTEAFF	TGTGCCAGCAGTTCTCCCGCCAGTGGGAACACTGAAGCTTTCTTT
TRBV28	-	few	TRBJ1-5	CASNLRVGAGNQPQHF	TGTGCCAGCAACCTCCGGGTGGGGGCGGGCAATCAGCCCCAGCATTTT
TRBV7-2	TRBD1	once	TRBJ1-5	CASSGDRGNQPQHF	TGTGCCAGCAGCGGTGACAGGGGTAATCAGCCCCAGCATTTT
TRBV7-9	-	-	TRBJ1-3	CASSLVSSGNTIYF	TGTGCCAGCAGCTTAGTCAGCTCTGGAAACACCATATATTTT
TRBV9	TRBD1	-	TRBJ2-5	CASSAGQLRETQYF	TGTGCCAGCAGCGCGGGACAGCTAAGAGAGACCCAGTACTTC
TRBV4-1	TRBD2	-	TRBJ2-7	CASSQVLAGNYEQYF	TGCGCCAGCAGCCAAGTACTAGCGGGAAACTACGAGCAGTACTTC
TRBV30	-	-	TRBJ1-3	CAWSSTSGNTIYF	TGTGCCTGGAGTAGCACCTCTGGAAACACCATATATTTT
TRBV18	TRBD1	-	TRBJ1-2	CASSSGTVTFQAPSYGYTF	TGTGCCAGCTCCTCCGGGACAGTCACCTTCCAAGCCCCCAGCTATGGCTACACCTTC
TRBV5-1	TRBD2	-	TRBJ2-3	CASSSNGRVSTDTQYF	TGCGCCAGCAGCTCAAACGGGAGGGTGAGCACAGATACGCAGTATTTT
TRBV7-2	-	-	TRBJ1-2	CASSTSRTANYGYTF	TGTGCCAGCAGCACGAGCCGGACAGCTAACTATGGCTACACCTTC
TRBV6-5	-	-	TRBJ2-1	CASSYSGAAYNEQFF	TGTGCCAGCAGTTACTCGGGGGCGGCCTACAATGAGCAGTTCTTC
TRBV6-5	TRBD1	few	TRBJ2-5	CASKRQGVETQYF	TGTGCCAGCAAGCGCCAGGGGGTAGAGACCCAGTACTTC
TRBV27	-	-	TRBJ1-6	CASRLLGGYNSPLHF	TGTGCCAGCAGACTTCTGGGGGGTTATAATTCACCCCTCCACTTT
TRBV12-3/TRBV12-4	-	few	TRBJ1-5	CASSFEGTQGRHF	TGTGCCAGCAGTTTCGAGGGGACACAAGGTCGACATTTT
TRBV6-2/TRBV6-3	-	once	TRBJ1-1	CASSYETGTEAFF	TGTGCCAGCAGTTACGAGACGGGCACTGAAGCTTTCTTT
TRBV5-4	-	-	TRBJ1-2	CASSFRDQIGYTF	TGTGCCAGCAGCTTCCGGGATCAAATTGGCTACACCTTC
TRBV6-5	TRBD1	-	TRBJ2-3	CASSYQTGPSTDTQYF	TGTGCCAGCAGTTACCAGACAGGGCCCTCCACAGATACGCAGTATTTT
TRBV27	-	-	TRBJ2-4	CASSSRLDSNIQYF	TGTGCCAGCAGTTCCAGACTAGATTCAAACATTCAGTACTTC
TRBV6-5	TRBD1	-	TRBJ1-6	CAGGGQGDSPLHF	TGTGCCGGGGGAGGACAGGGGGATTCACCCCTCCACTTT
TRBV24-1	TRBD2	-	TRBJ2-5	CATGGLAGIQETQYF	TGTGCCACCGGAGGACTAGCGGGGATTCAAGAGACCCAGTACTTC
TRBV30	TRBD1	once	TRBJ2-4	CAWQTGTASGNIQYF	TGTGCCTGGCAGACCGGGACAGCCTCAGGGAACATTCAGTACTTC
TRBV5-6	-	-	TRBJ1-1	CASTLSGGTEAFF	TGTGCCAGCACCCTCTCGGGGGGGACTGAAGCTTTCTTT
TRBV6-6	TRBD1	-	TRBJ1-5	CASTGGQGAYQPQHF	TGTGCCAGCACGGGGGGACAGGGGGCATATCAGCCCCAGCATTTT
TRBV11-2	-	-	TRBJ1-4	CASTQSRGDGGEKLFF	TGTGCCAGCACCCAGAGCCGGGGGGACGGTGGGGAAAAACTGTTTTTT
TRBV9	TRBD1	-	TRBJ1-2	CASSARQGVGYGYTF	TGTGCCAGCAGCGCTCGACAGGGGGTAGGCTATGGCTACACCTTC
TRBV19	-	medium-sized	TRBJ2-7	CASSIGDIIYEQYF	TGTGCCAGTAGTATAGGGGACATAATTTACGAGCAGTACTTC
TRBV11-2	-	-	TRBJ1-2	CASSVGLQGRDYGYTF	TGTGCCAGCAGCGTAGGACTACAGGGTCGGGACTATGGCTACACCTTC
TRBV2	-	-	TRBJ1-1	CASSEVAGQAFF	TGTGCCAGCAGTGAAGTGGCAGGGCAAGCTTTCTTT
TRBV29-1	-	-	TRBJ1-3	CSVDPGSGNTIYF	TGCAGCGTTGACCCAGGCTCTGGAAACACCATATATTTT
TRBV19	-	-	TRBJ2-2	CASSILSTGELFF	TGTGCCAGTAGTATCCTGAGCACCGGGGAGCTGTTTTTT
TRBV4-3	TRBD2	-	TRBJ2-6	CASSQEILAGATSSGANVLTF	TGCGCCAGCAGCCAAGAAATACTAGCGGGGGCTACAAGCTCTGGGGCCAACGTCCTGACTTTC
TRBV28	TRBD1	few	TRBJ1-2	CASSPDSLRQGENYGYTF	TGTGCCAGCAGTCCCGATTCATTACGACAGGGGGAAAACTATGGCTACACCTTC
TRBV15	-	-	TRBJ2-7	CATSRDAGSYEQYF	TGTGCCACCAGCAGAGATGCCGGTTCCTACGAGCAGTACTTC
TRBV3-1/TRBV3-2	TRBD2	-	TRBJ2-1	CASSQAGLAGRGEQFF	TGTGCCAGCAGCCAAGCCGGACTAGCGGGTAGGGGTGAGCAGTTCTTC
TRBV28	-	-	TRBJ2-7	CASTKQTYEQYF	TGTGCCAGCACGAAGCAAACCTACGAGCAGTACTTC
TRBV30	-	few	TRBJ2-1	CAWSVRGNEQFF	TGTGCCTGGAGTGTAAGGGGGAATGAGCAGTTCTTC
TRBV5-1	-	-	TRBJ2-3	CASSRSPSRTSDTQYF	TGCGCCAGCAGCCGTTCTCCTAGTAGAACATCAGATACGCAGTATTTT
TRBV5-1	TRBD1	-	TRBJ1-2	CASSLVGTGPYGYTF	TGCGCCAGCAGCTTGGTCGGGACAGGGCCTTATGGCTACACCTTC